This passage covers 16 T cell receptor beta chains from one sample sequenced in a study of cytomegalovirus exposure and HLA in healthy donors. The assay was immunoSEQ multiplex PCR, and TCRdb's table has in-frame clones only and misses some. The sample records some 140,000 clones, 70% to 85% being singletons. Sequencing was performed on PBMCs. These receptors were obtained from a man aged 30 to 39 in good health and CMV-seropositive.

In nucleotides, the CDR3 is TGCGCCAGCAGTGAGAGGACAGGGGGTGATACCCAGTACTTC. Translating it yields CASSERTGGDTQYF. The V call is TRBV10-2, the J call TRBJ2-5, with 10 bases fitting TRBD1. The trim removed 2 bases at V and 8 bases at J, leaving 5 bases unmatched. The CDR3 is 14 amino acids. Germline V CDR1 and CDR2: WSHSY, SAAADI.

The V and J genes are TRBV2 and TRBJ2-6, with TRBD2 matching over 12 bases. Trimming removed 7 bases from V and 0 bases from J; junction bases left unmatched: 10. The CDR3 totals 19 residues. Germline CDR1 reads SNHLY; CDR2 reads FYNNEI. The CDR3 nucleotides are TGTGCCAGCAAAGGGACTAGCGGGTCGTCTAGCTCTGGGGCCAACGTCCTGACTTTC. Translating gives CASKGTSGSSSSGANVLTF.

The chain links TRBV10-2 to TRBJ2-3; 11 nucleotides align to TRBD2. The CDR3 has 15 residues. Germline CDR1 WSHSY, CDR2 SAAADI. Trimming at V came to 4 bases and at J to 6 bases, leaving 6 bases not matched to a gene. The CDR3: CASSGSGGARDTQYF. The DNA for the CDR3 is TGCGCCAGCAGTGGTAGCGGGGGGGCCAGGGATACGCAGTATTTT.

The chain employs TRBV12-5 and TRBJ2-3; TRBD2 matches at 14 bases. V gave up 3 bases and J gave up 0 bases; unmatched junction bases: 2. This CDR3 contains 17 residues. CDR1 LGHNT and CDR2 FRNRAP come from the germline V gene. CDR3 loop: CASGFGTSGRSTDTQYF. The CDR3 region has the DNA TGTGCTAGTGGTTTCGGGACTAGCGGGAGAAGCACAGATACGCAGTATTTT.

The V call is TRBV7-2, the J call TRBJ2-3; the match to TRBD2 covers 9 bases. V trimming: 4 bases; J trimming: 5 bases; junction bases outside the gene matches: 7. Germline values: CDR1 SGHTA, CDR2 FQGNSA. There are 15 residues in the CDR3. CDR3 region: CASSSPGLALDTQYF. Here the CDR3 DNA reads TGTGCCAGCAGCTCACCGGGACTAGCCCTAGATACGCAGTATTTT.

The rearrangement links TRBV5-1 to TRBJ1-1; 8 positions match TRBD1. Germline loops: CDR1 SGHRS, CDR2 YFSETQ. The CDR3 is 15 amino acids. With V trimmed by 1 base and J by 6 bases, 8 bases remained unmatched. The CDR3 nucleotides read TGCGCCAGCAGCTTGACCGGACAGGGTGCCCCTGAAGCTTTCTTT. This gives the protein CASSLTGQGAPEAFF.

The chain employs TRBV4-2 and TRBJ1-4, with D perhaps TRBD1 (6 bases). The CDR3 covers 17 residues. The ends were cut back, 4 bases at V and 0 bases at J, with 15 bases in the middle. CDR1 LGHNA and CDR2 YNFKEQ come from the germline V gene. The CDR3 reads CASSRRTTGTTNEKLFF. As DNA, the CDR3 is TGTGCCAGCAGCCGCCGGACAACAGGGACAACTAATGAAAAACTGTTTTTT.

In its sample, this clone was seen once. The V call is TRBV5-1, the J call TRBJ2-5; TRBD1 might be the D (5 bases). Germline assignment: CDR1 SGHRS and CDR2 YFSETQ. The CDR3 extends over 13 amino acids. Trimming removed 2 bases from V and 5 bases from J, with 10 bases in between. The CDR3 nucleotides are TGCGCCAGCAGCTTTTACAGGCGGGAGACCCAGTACTTC. This codes for CASSFYRRETQYF.

This clone was seen a handful of times. The chain joins TRBV10-2 to TRBJ2-1, with 9 bases aligning to TRBD2. CDR1 and CDR2 from the germline V gene are WSHSY and SAAADI. This CDR3 has 14 amino acids. The ends lost 10 bases at V and 7 bases at J; junction bases unmatched: 11. The CDR3 loop is CATSAGRGGNEQFF. The CDR3 DNA is TGCGCCACCTCCGCAGGGCGGGGGGGGAATGAGCAGTTCTTC.

This clone was counted a few times. The chain employs TRBV16 and TRBJ1-1; tentative D call: TRBD1 (6 bases). Germline CDR1 reads KGHSY; CDR2 reads FQNENV. Trimming cost V 2 bases and J 9 bases, with 7 bases left between them. The CDR3 spans 11 residues. CDR3 sequence reads: CASSQGTQAFF. As DNA, the CDR3 is TGTGCCAGCAGCCAAGGGACACAAGCTTTCTTT.

This chain connects TRBV15 to TRBJ2-1, with D possibly TRBD2 on 6 matching bases. CDR1 is LNHNV and CDR2 is YYDKDF in the germline V gene (reference sequence). CDR3 size: 14 residues. The V and J ends lost 5 bases and 3 bases respectively, with 11 bases between them. In DNA, the CDR3 is TGTGCCACCAGCGCCGGACTACTCTACAATGAGCAGTTCTTC. Translated: CATSAGLLYNEQFF.

V and J are TRBV6-1 and TRBJ2-1; tentatively, D is TRBD1 (5 bases). The V gene's germline CDR1 is MNHNS and CDR2 SASEGT. Trimming shortened V by 7 bases and J by 0 bases, and 13 bases separated the two germline ends. The CDR3 is 15 amino acids. CDR3 region: CASMTVSSSYNEQFF. The CDR3, as DNA: TGTGCCAGCATGACAGTTAGCAGCTCCTACAATGAGCAGTTCTTC.

J is TRBJ1-5 and V is TRBV2; 7 bases are a match to TRBD1. The junction had 3 bases not matched to a gene; V was cut back by 7 bases and J by 0 bases. The CDR3 extends over 14 amino acids. Germline values: CDR1 SNHLY, CDR2 FYNNEI. The CDR3 bases are TGTGCCAGCACTGGACAGGTTAGCAATCAGCCCCAGCATTTT. Residues: CASTGQVSNQPQHF.

The V call is TRBV7-6, the J call TRBJ2-7; 9 positions match TRBD1. Per germline, CDR1 SGHVS and CDR2 FNYEAQ. V dropped 4 bases and J dropped 1; count of bases not matched to a gene: 17. This CDR3 spans 19 amino acids. CDR3 sequence reads: CASSSRPQVDRGVSYEQYF. For the CDR3, the DNA is TGTGCCAGCAGCTCCCGCCCCCAGGTCGACAGGGGGGTGTCCTACGAGCAGTACTTC.

The V and J genes are TRBV6-5 and TRBJ1-6; D ambiguous. This CDR3 has 14 residues. Germline CDR1 and CDR2: MNHEY and SVGAGI. The V end was cut by 5 bases, the J end by 5 bases, with 10 bases between. The CDR3 coding sequence is TGTGCCAGCAGTCGATCCGGGGATAATTCACCCCTCCACTTT. Translating it yields CASSRSGDNSPLHF.

This clone showed up just a few times. V usage is TRBV4-3 and J usage is TRBJ2-3, with 8 nucleotides matching TRBD2. The germline gives CDR1 LGHNA, CDR2 YSLEER. Trimming took 2 bases from V and 4 from J; bases not matched to a gene: 5. The CDR3 covers 15 residues. The CDR3 DNA reads as TGCGCCAGCAGCCAATCGGGGGGGCAGGCAGATACGCAGTATTTT. Its protein is CASSQSGGQADTQYF.